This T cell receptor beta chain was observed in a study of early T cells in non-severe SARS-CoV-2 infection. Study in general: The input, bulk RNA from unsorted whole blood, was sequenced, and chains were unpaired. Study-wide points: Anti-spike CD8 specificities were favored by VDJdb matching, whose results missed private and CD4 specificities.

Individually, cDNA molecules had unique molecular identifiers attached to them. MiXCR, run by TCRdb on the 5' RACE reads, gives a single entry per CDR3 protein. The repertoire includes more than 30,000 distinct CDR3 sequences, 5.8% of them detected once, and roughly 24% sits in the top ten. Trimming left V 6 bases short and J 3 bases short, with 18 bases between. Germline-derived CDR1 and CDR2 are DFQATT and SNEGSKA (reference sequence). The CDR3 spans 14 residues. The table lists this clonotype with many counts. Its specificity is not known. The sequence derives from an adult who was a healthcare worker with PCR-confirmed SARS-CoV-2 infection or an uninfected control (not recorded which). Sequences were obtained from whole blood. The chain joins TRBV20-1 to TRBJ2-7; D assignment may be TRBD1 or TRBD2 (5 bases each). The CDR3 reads CSAIAGGTVYEQYF. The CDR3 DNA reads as TGCAGTGCCATCGCTGGGGGAACCGTCTACGAGCAGTACTTC.